These 30 T cell receptor beta chains were all obtained from the same sample, sequenced in a study of technical replicates of blood from a handful of donors. Assay used: immunoSEQ multiplex PCR; TCRdb lists only in-frame clones, some missing. The table includes more than 90,000 clones, 96% detected once. Sequences were obtained from T cells isolated from PBMCs. The receptors derive from a human donor in good health.

The CDR3 spells CASSQLRGGTDQFF. The CDR3 nucleotides are TGTGCCAGCAGCCAACTCCGAGGAGGAACAGATCAGTTCTTC. J is TRBJ2-1 and V is TRBV14; possible D gene TRBD2, 5 bases. The length of the CDR3 is 14 residues. Trimming left V 2 bases short and J 13 bases short, with 18 bases between. Germline values: CDR1 SGHDN, CDR2 FVKESK. The variable domain in full, completed from reference TRBV14 and TRBJ2-1, reads EAGVTQFPSHSVIEKGQTVTLRCDPISGHDNLYWYRRVMGKEIKFLLHFVKESKQDESGMPNNRFLAERTGGTYSTLKVQPAELEDSGVYFCASSQLRGGTDQFFGPGTRLTVL.

This chain connects TRBV7-9 to TRBJ2-5; D gene ambiguous. The V gene lost 7 bases and the J gene lost 3 bases, with 3 bases spanning the gap. Germline V gene data show CDR1 as SEHNR and CDR2 as FQNEAQ (reference sequence). This CDR3 contains 10 residues. CDR3 coding DNA: TGTGCCAGCACGGAAGAGACCCAGTACTTC. This translates into CASTEETQYF.

This rearrangement joins TRBV2 to TRBJ2-7; 11 nucleotides match TRBD1. The CDR3 totals 16 residues. With 6 bases clipped from V and 3 bases from J, the junction kept 10 bases outside the gene matches. Germline CDR1 SNHLY, CDR2 FYNNEI. In DNA form, the CDR3 reads TGTGCCAGCAGGAATGACCTGGGACAGGGGGGCTACGAGCAGTACTTC. Translation gives CASRNDLGQGGYEQYF.

This rearrangement joins TRBV11-2 to TRBJ2-1; D is undetermined. The germline gives CDR1 SGHAT, CDR2 FQNNGV. This CDR3 has 12 amino acids. Trimming pared 3 bases from V and 10 bases from J, leaving 10 bases between. The CDR3 loop is CASSFRRWEQFF. The CDR3 coding sequence is TGTGCCAGCAGCTTTAGGCGGTGGGAGCAGTTCTTC.

This chain connects TRBV7-9 to TRBJ2-1; weak D call: TRBD1 (5 bases). The CDR3 is made up of 16 amino acids. Germline lookup yields CDR1 SEHNR and CDR2 FQNEAQ (reference sequence). Trimming cost V 2 bases and J 3 bases, with 14 bases left between them. CDR3 residues: CASSLQLSGLYNEQFF. CDR3 in DNA: TGTGCCAGCAGCTTACAGCTTTCAGGGCTCTACAATGAGCAGTTCTTC.

The V call is TRBV7-9, the J call TRBJ1-5; weak D call: TRBD1 (5 bases). Germline CDR1 SEHNR, CDR2 FQNEAQ (reference sequence). CDR3 length equals 17 residues. Trimming stripped 2 bases from V and 1 base from J, with 15 bases between. CDR3: CASSLLHGGESNQPQHF. The CDR3 DNA reads TGTGCCAGCAGCTTACTTCATGGAGGGGAAAGCAATCAGCCCCAGCATTTT.

The gene calls are TRBV9 and TRBJ2-3; D is undetermined. Germline CDR1 reads SGDLS; CDR2 reads YYNGEE. This CDR3 is 12 amino acids long. V gave up 4 bases and J gave up 7 bases, with 10 bases separating them. The CDR3 loop is CASSTLSNTQYF. DNA for the CDR3: TGTGCCAGCAGCACTCTTTCTAATACGCAGTATTTT. Filled out from reference TRBV9 and TRBJ2-3, the complete variable domain reads DSGVTQTPKHLITATGQRVTLRCSPRSGDLSVYWYQQSLDQGLQFLIQYYNGEERAKGNILERFSAQQFPDLHSELNLSSLELGDSALYFCASSTLSNTQYFGPGTRLTVL.

This chain uses TRBV27 with TRBJ2-7; perhaps TRBD2 as D (6 bases). CDR1 and CDR2 from the germline V gene are MNHEY and SMNVEV (reference sequence). This CDR3 contains 15 residues. V was cut by 3 bases and J by 1 base, with 13 bases left in between. The CDR3 region has the DNA TGTGCCAGCAGTTTGACGGTCGGGGGATCCTACGAGCAGTACTTC. Its translation is CASSLTVGGSYEQYF.

The rearrangement links TRBV29-1 to TRBJ1-1; the match to TRBD1 covers 9 bases. With 7 bases clipped from V and 1 base from J, the junction kept 7 bases outside the gene matches. This CDR3 has 14 residues. The germline gives CDR1 SQVTM, CDR2 ANQGSEA. CDR3 protein: CSAGQGIGNTEAFF. CDR3 nucleotide sequence: TGCAGCGCCGGACAGGGGATAGGGAACACTGAAGCTTTCTTT.

This clone was recorded only once. J is TRBJ2-1 and V is TRBV5-4; 10 bases agree with TRBD1. The CDR3 has 14 residues. J lost 7 bases, V lost 4 bases, and 5 bases had no gene match. Germline lookup yields CDR1 SGHNT and CDR2 YYREEE (reference sequence). This chain's CDR3 is CASSTRTGGNEQFF. For the CDR3, the DNA is TGTGCCAGCAGCACCAGGACAGGGGGGAATGAGCAGTTCTTC.

The rearrangement joins TRBV4-1 to TRBJ1-2; tentatively, D is TRBD1 (6 bases). V lost 1 base and J lost 7, with 19 bases in between. This CDR3 comprises 16 residues. From germline, CDR1 is MGHRA and CDR2 YSYEKL. DNA for the CDR3: TGCGCCAGCAGCCAAGGTGGACAGACTCAACTGGCTGGCTACACCTTC. Protein product: CASSQGGQTQLAGYTF.

The V call is TRBV6-4, the J call TRBJ2-1, with 10 nucleotides matching TRBD2. The V and J ends lost 2 bases and 7 bases, in that order; junction bases with no gene match: 5. CDR3 length equals 15 residues. Germline V gene sequence: CDR1 MRHNA, CDR2 SNTAGT. The CDR3 bases are TGTGCCAGCAGTGACCCAGCGGGGGGGCAGAATGAGCAGTTCTTC. This encodes CASSDPAGGQNEQFF.

This chain uses TRBV5-1 with TRBJ1-1; tentative D call: TRBD1 (5 bases). There are 14 residues in the CDR3. Germline values: CDR1 SGHRS, CDR2 YFSETQ. Trimming left V 4 bases short and J 5 bases short, with 15 bases between. The CDR3 region has the DNA TGCGCCAGCAGCCCCAGCCCAGGACATACTGAAGCTTTCTTT. It specifies CASSPSPGHTEAFF.

This rearrangement joins TRBV7-6 to TRBJ2-3; D perhaps matches TRBD1 (5 bases). The V end was cut by 4 bases, the J end by 7 bases, with 12 bases between. Germline loops: CDR1 SGHVS, CDR2 FNYEAQ. The CDR3 totals 13 residues. CDR3 in amino acids: CASSSPDTHTQYF. CDR3 nucleotide sequence: TGTGCCAGCAGCTCCCCGGACACTCATACGCAGTATTTT.

The J gene is TRBJ2-1, the V gene TRBV6-6; D might be TRBD2 (7 bases). Trimming removed 6 bases from V and 6 bases from J, with 12 bases in between. CDR3 size: 13 residues. Germline CDR1 and CDR2: MNHNY and SVGAGI (reference sequence). The CDR3 region has the DNA TGTGCCAGCAGGGGTAGGGGGGGCAATGAGCAGTTCTTC. Its protein product is CASRGRGGNEQFF.

This chain joins TRBV4-1 and TRBJ1-4; D is possibly TRBD1 (6 bases). Trimming pared 4 bases from V and 7 bases from J, leaving 22 bases between. The CDR3 runs to 17 residues. Germline V CDR1 and CDR2: MGHRA, YSYEKL. CDR3 DNA sequence: TGCGCCAGCAGCCCTCACCGATTGACAGGCGGAGGTGAAAAACTGTTTTTT. Its translation: CASSPHRLTGGGEKLFF.

This chain uses TRBV5-1 with TRBJ2-3; 8 nucleotides agree with TRBD2. J was trimmed by 5 bases and V by 2 bases; bases with no gene match: 10. Germline values: CDR1 SGHRS, CDR2 YFSETQ. CDR3 length: 16 residues. This CDR3 reads CASSFRESGGLDTQYF. CDR3 nucleotides: TGCGCCAGCAGCTTTAGAGAGAGCGGGGGACTAGATACGCAGTATTTT.

J is TRBJ1-5 and V is TRBV6-1; TRBD1 matches at 8 bases. The CDR3 runs to 14 residues. Germline CDR1 and CDR2: MNHNS and SASEGT. J gave up 7 bases and V 7 bases, and 9 bases lay outside the gene matches. The CDR3 coding sequence is TGTGCCAGCACCTTACAGGGGGGGACGCAGCCCCAGCATTTT. It is translated as CASTLQGGTQPQHF.

The rearrangement links TRBV18 to TRBJ2-4, with 8 bases that match TRBD1. CDR1 KGHSH and CDR2 LQKENI come from the germline V gene. The CDR3 is 14 amino acids. V lost 2 bases, J lost 7 bases, and 4 bases stayed unmatched. This CDR3 is CASSPARQGNIQYF. The DNA for the CDR3 is TGTGCCAGCTCACCAGCGCGACAGGGGAACATTCAGTACTTC.

V gene TRBV5-1 combines with J gene TRBJ1-2; D perhaps matches TRBD1 (6 bases). Trimming cost V 0 bases and J 0 bases, with 9 bases left between them. The CDR3 is 15 amino acids. Germline values: CDR1 SGHRS, CDR2 YFSETQ. The CDR3 here is CASSLEWTANYGYTF. DNA for the CDR3: TGCGCCAGCAGCTTGGAATGGACAGCTAACTATGGCTACACCTTC.

The V call is TRBV6-5, the J call TRBJ2-4; 9 nucleotides align to TRBD1. The CDR3 consists of 13 residues. With 7 bases clipped from V and 6 bases from J, the junction kept 4 bases outside the gene matches. Germline CDR1 MNHEY, CDR2 SVGAGI. CDR3 residues: CASTGTGRNIQYF. DNA for the CDR3: TGTGCCAGCACAGGGACAGGGAGAAACATTCAGTACTTC.

The rearrangement links TRBV6-1 to TRBJ2-3, with D perhaps matching TRBD2 (5 bases). This CDR3 spans 16 amino acids. Trimming shortened V by 3 bases and J by 0 bases, and 13 bases separated the two germline ends. Germline-derived CDR1 and CDR2 are MNHNS and SASEGT. The CDR3 bases are TGTGCCAGCAGTGAGTCGGGCGGGCTGAGCACAGATACGCAGTATTTT. It translates to CASSESGGLSTDTQYF.

The rearrangement uses TRBV4-1 and TRBJ1-1; the match to TRBD1 covers 7 bases. From germline, CDR1 is MGHRA and CDR2 YSYEKL. The length of the CDR3 is 16 residues. The V gene end was trimmed by 7 bases and the J gene end by 0 bases; junction bases not matched to a gene: 11. The CDR3 protein is CASNPPGQKLNTEAFF. The CDR3 nucleotides read TGCGCCAGCAACCCCCCGGGACAGAAGTTGAACACTGAAGCTTTCTTT.

The J gene is TRBJ1-1, the V gene TRBV28; D is unresolved. Trimming removed 1 base at V and 5 bases at J, with 11 bases between. Germline CDR1 reads MDHEN; CDR2 reads SYDVKM. CDR3 length equals 14 residues. The CDR3 coding sequence is TGTGCCAGCAGTTTATTCGCCACCGGGACTGAAGCTTTCTTT. Translation: CASSLFATGTEAFF.

There are a few counts of this clone. The genes are TRBV2 and TRBJ1-5; D possibly corresponds to TRBD1 (6 bases). V lost 8 bases and J lost 0, with 8 bases in between. CDR1 is SNHLY and CDR2 is FYNNEI in the germline V gene. This CDR3 contains 13 residues. The CDR3 loop is CASGQYSNQPQHF. The CDR3 DNA sequence: TGTGCCAGCGGACAGTATAGCAATCAGCCCCAGCATTTT.

J is TRBJ1-4 and V is TRBV7-9; 7 nucleotides align to TRBD1. The V and J ends lost 4 bases and 7 bases, in that order; junction bases with no gene match: 6. CDR1 is SEHNR, CDR2 FQNEAQ, per germline (reference sequence). The CDR3 consists of 14 residues. The CDR3 spells CASSSDRLGEKLFF. The CDR3 DNA follows: TGTGCCAGCAGCTCGGACAGGCTGGGTGAAAAACTGTTTTTT.

The gene calls are TRBV28 and TRBJ1-5; 10 bases map to TRBD1. V was clipped by 2 bases and J by 6 bases; unmatched bases: 7. CDR3 length equals 16 residues. CDR1 and CDR2 from the germline V gene are MDHEN and SYDVKM. The CDR3 loop reads CASSLRGQGSGQPQHF. The CDR3 DNA reads TGTGCCAGCAGTTTAAGGGGACAGGGGTCGGGTCAGCCCCAGCATTTT.

This chain joins TRBV7-9 and TRBJ2-1, with 8 bases that match TRBD1. The ends lost 5 bases at V and 4 bases at J; junction bases unmatched: 7. The CDR3 totals 15 residues. CDR1 is SEHNR and CDR2 is FQNEAQ in the germline V gene (reference sequence). CDR3 nucleotides: TGTGCCAGCAGCCAGAGGACAGGGCTATACAATGAGCAGTTCTTC. Translated, it gives CASSQRTGLYNEQFF.

This chain's CDR3 is CATSRADRVETGELFF. The CDR3 coding sequence is TGTGCCACCAGCAGGGCGGACAGGGTTGAGACCGGGGAGCTGTTTTTT. The rearrangement uses TRBV15 and TRBJ2-2; TRBD1 aligns across 8 bases. Germline CDR1 reads LNHNV; CDR2 reads YYDKDF (reference sequence). Losses at the gene ends were 3 bases for V and 5 bases for J; bases not matched to a gene: 8. The CDR3 is 16 amino acids.

The genes are TRBV7-3 and TRBJ1-4; no definite D call. The V gene's germline CDR1 is SGHTA and CDR2 FQGTGA. V gave up 2 bases and J gave up 5 bases, with 6 bases separating them. The CDR3 extends over 13 amino acids. CDR3 region: CASSLFPNEKLFF. CDR3 coding DNA: TGTGCCAGCAGCTTATTCCCGAATGAAAAACTGTTTTTT. Variable domain in full (rest from reference TRBV7-3 and TRBJ1-4): GAGVSQTPSNKVTEKGKYVELRCDPISGHTALYWYRQSLGQGPEFLIYFQGTGAADDSGLPNDRFFAVRPEGSVSTLKIQRTERGDSAVYLCASSLFPNEKLFFGSGTQLSVL.